Sequencing of this T cell receptor beta chain was carried out in a study of T-cell memory formation after mild COVID-19. Study-wide results and limits: Memory cells collected pre-infection included some clones that later responded, suggesting cross-reactive memory joined.

This clonotype came up a few times. Its target is unknown. TCRdb called the 5' RACE reads again in MiXCR, with one record for every CDR3 protein. The profile shows some 300,000 distinct CDR3 sequences, roughly 19% of them singletons. Germline V gene data show CDR1 as SNHLY and CDR2 as FYNNEI. Trimming removed 6 bases at V and 2 bases at J, with 7 bases between. The CDR3 sequence is 13 residues long. Sequencing was performed on PBMCs or a T cell subset sorted from them (not recorded which). The source of this sequence is a man aged 18 to 30 who had mild COVID-19 (a few samples of this study predate the infection). Cell type and time point are not known. The chain couples TRBV2 to TRBJ2-2; D gene uncertain. CDR3 coding DNA: TGTGCCAGCAGCGCCCCTAACACCGGGGAGCTGTTTTTT. Residues: CASSAPNTGELFF.